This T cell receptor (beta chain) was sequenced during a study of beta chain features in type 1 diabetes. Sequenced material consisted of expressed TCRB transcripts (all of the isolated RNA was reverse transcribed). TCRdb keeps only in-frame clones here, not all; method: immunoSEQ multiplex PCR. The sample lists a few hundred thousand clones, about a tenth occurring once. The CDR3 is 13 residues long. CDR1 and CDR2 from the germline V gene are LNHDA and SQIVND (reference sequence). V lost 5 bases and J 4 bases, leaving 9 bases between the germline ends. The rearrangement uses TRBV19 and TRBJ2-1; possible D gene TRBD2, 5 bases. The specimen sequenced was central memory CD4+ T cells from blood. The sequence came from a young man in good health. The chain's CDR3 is CASSRREYNEQFF. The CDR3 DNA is TGTGCCAGTAGTCGCCGGGAATACAATGAGCAGTTCTTC.